The TCR beta chain described here comes from a study of metastatic and nonmetastatic thyroid tumors. CDR3 length: 13 amino acids. Between the trimmed V and J ends, which lost 1 base and 1 base, there was a span of 4 bases. Per germline, CDR1 SGHDN and CDR2 FVKESK. TCRdb used MiXCR to call clones anew from the PCR reads. The profile covers just over 20,000 clones, with about 12% appearing a single time and about 24% taken by the ten largest. The entire patient cohort was treatment-naive prior to thyroid surgery. The chain has TRBV14 and TRBJ2-5, with unresolved D. This receptor was identified in a female donor with papillary thyroid cancer or a benign thyroid nodule (not recorded which). Some clones in this sample may be carry-over from other donors' samples. Specimen: blood. The CDR3 sequence: CASSQGTQETQYF. The CDR3 bases are TGTGCCAGCAGCCAAGGAACCCAAGAGACCCAGTACTTC.